The entry below describes one TCR beta chain. No cognate antigen has been identified for it. Since a much larger clone is just one base distant, this may be a read error. Per the germline V gene (reference sequence), LNHDA is the CDR1 and SQIVND is the CDR2. Cut back by 10 bases and 0 bases, the V and J ends lie 15 bases apart. Including the terminal cysteine and phenylalanine, the CDR3 comprises 14 residues. The sequence is cut down to CDR3 DNA, 42 bases in frame from base 1. This entry is derived from a study of T cell repertoires in cytomegalovirus infection (dated by TCRdb to between 2018 and 2021). For the study in its entirety: Donor HLA type was relevant to the analysis, as public TCR beta signatures indicated carriage of CMV infection together with the matching HLA type.

What the authors observed across the whole study: Cumulative frequency of public TCR beta family members discriminated carriers of CMV infection plus the relevant HLA type in this cohort and an independent approximately 360-donor cohort. The ex vivo response was dominated by HLA-C-restricted CMV-specific TCR beta clonotypes, which also provided the single most frequent clonotype in two of eight donors.

The run used an Illumina HiSeq 1500. The public reads were reanalyzed by TCRdb: fastp trimming at Q25, MiXCR alignment, in-frame beta chains only. When rows share a CDR3 protein, they turn into one entry using the most common DNA and genes. This sample comprises 680,000 or so distinct CDR3 sequences, about 40% of them detected only once. 2.5% to 3.5% of the sample is held by the ten biggest clonotypes. This TCR came from a human donor in good health (CMV status not recorded). Some clones in this sample may be carry-over from other donors' samples. The rearrangement joined TRBV19 to TRBJ1-1; the D segment could be TRBD1, given 5 matching bases. The sequenced material came from PBMCs. The nucleotides read TGTGCCATTAATTTGCCGGGGGTGAACACTGAAGCTTTCTTT. Its translation is CAINLPGVNTEAFF.